This T cell receptor (beta chain) is drawn from a study of OX40 agonist ivuxolimab in advanced cancers. On the study more broadly: Mean age 60 years, range 23 to 79; around 80% male.

V shed 8 bases, J shed 5 bases, and the junction held 14 bases outside the gene matches. CDR3 length: 16 amino acids. From germline, CDR1 is SNHLY and CDR2 FYNNEI. Measured with immunoSEQ multiplex PCR; TCRdb has only the in-frame clones, and not every one. The sample yields more than 85,000 clones, 80% to 95% seen once. The TCR was taken from an adult with an advanced solid tumor such as melanoma, head and neck, liver or kidney cancer. The sequencing here drew on CD4+ or CD8+ T cells sorted from blood, taken in a trial of the OX40 agonist ivuxolimab. The chain carries TRBV2 and TRBJ2-7; TRBD2 matches 11 bases. The CDR3 protein is CASSGSGRASSDEQYF. CDR3 coding DNA: TGTGCCAGCTCGGGTAGCGGGAGGGCCTCTAGCGACGAGCAGTACTTC.